The T cell receptor (beta chain) under discussion was sequenced for a study of T cells in Graves' hyperthyroidism and ophthalmopathy. This clonotype was seen ten or more times. The antigen remains undetermined. Diagnosing involved the use of clinical symptoms, serum thyroxine and TRAb, thyroid ultrasound and orbital computed tomography. The CDR3 is 15 amino acids. Germline-derived CDR1 and CDR2 are DFQATT and SNEGSKA (reference sequence). Germline trimming cut 0 bases from V and 4 bases from J; bases unmatched to any gene: 8. What was amplified from RNA transcripts were TCR beta CDR3 regions. The HTBI primer set was used in a first-round RT-PCR of the TCR CDR3. TCRdb re-analysed the multiplex PCR reads in MiXCR, keeping a single row per CDR3 protein. The sample lists about 380,000 distinct CDR3 sequences; about 15% were seen once. Findings of the study overall: Clonotypes that were expanded in thyroid above 0.001 mostly appeared in blood too.

This TCR came from an older woman with Graves' hyperthyroidism. Sequencing used blood. The J gene is TRBJ1-2, the V gene TRBV20-1; 7 bases line up with TRBD1. CDR3 bases: TGCAGTGCTAGAGACCCCGAACAGGGGATCTATGGCTACACCTTC. Translated: CSARDPEQGIYGYTF.